The clone carrying this T cell receptor beta chain came up a few times. The data derive from a study of cytomegalovirus exposure and HLA in healthy donors. The PCR contained 60 Vbeta and 13 Jbeta primers. Assay used: immunoSEQ multiplex PCR; TCRdb lists only in-frame clones, some missing. This table holds over 150,000 clones, approximately 71% found once. Input material: PBMCs. The source is a woman aged 18-35 years in good health and CMV-seropositive.

As DNA, the CDR3 is TGTGCCAGCAGCCCGGGACAGGGAAACCCCCCCTATGGCTACACCTTC. Protein product: CASSPGQGNPPYGYTF. This sequence joins TRBV7-6 and TRBJ1-2; 9 bases fit TRBD1. Germline V CDR1 and CDR2: SGHVS, FNYEAQ. The V gene end was trimmed by 5 bases and the J gene end by 4 bases; junction bases not matched to a gene: 11. This CDR3 contains 16 residues. Full variable domain (remainder filled in from reference TRBV7-6 and TRBJ1-2): GAGVSQSPRYKVTKRGQDVALRCDPISGHVSLYWYRQALGQGPEFLTYFNYEAQQDKSGLPNDRFSAERPEGSISTLTIQRTEQRDSAMYRCASSPGQGNPPYGYTFGSGTRLTVV.